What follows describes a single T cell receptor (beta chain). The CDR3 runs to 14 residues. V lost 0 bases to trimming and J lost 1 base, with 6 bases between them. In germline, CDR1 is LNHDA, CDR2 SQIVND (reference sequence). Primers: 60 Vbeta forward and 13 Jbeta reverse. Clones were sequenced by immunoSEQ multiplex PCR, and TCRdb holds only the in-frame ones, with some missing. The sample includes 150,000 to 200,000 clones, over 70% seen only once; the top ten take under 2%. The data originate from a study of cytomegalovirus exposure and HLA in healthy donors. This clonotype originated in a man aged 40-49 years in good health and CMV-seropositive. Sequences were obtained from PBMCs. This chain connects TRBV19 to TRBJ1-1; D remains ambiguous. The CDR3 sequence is CASSIDTKNTEAFF. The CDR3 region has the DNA TGTGCCAGTAGTATAGACACTAAGAACACTGAAGCTTTCTTT. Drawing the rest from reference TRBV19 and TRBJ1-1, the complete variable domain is DGGITQSPKYLFRKEGQNVTLSCEQNLNHDAMYWYRQDPGQGLRLIYYSQIVNDFQKGDIAEGYSVSREKKESFPLTVTSAQKNPTAFYLCASSIDTKNTEAFFGQGTRLTVV.